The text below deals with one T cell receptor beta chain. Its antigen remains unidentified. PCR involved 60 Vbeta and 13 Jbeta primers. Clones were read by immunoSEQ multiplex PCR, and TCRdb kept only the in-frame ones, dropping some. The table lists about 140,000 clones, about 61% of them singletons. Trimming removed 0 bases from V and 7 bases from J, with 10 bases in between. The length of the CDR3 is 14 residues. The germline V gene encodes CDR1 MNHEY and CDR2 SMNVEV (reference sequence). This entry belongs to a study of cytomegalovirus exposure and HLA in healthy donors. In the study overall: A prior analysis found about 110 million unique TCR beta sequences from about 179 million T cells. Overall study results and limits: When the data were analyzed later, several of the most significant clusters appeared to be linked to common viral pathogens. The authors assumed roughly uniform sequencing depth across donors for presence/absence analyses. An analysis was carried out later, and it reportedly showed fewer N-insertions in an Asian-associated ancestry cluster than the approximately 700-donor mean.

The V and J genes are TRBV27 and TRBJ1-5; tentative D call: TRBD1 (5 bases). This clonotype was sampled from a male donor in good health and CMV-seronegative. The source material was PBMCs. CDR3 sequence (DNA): TGTGCCAGCAGTTTATCAGGGGAGGGGCAGCCCCAGCATTTT. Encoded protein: CASSLSGEGQPQHF.